Below, one TCR beta chain is given with its context. Its antigen is undetermined. This entry is derived from a study of PD-L1 blockade in urothelial cancer. Study findings and constraints: Having blood TCR clonality under the median before treatment predicted better survival.

Germline V gene sequence: CDR1 MDHEN, CDR2 SYDVKM. The V gene end was trimmed by 6 bases and the J gene end by 0 bases; junction bases not matched to a gene: 14. The length of the CDR3 is 18 residues. The protocol was immunoSEQ multiplex PCR, while the TCRdb copy is restricted to in-frame clones and leaves out a portion. The data contain 20,000 to 25,000 clones, roughly 85% of them singletons. Here the sequenced sample was PBMCs, taken around atezolizumab (anti-PD-L1) treatment. The clonotype comes from a man aged 45 to 65 with urothelial cancer. This rearrangement joins TRBV28 to TRBJ2-1, with 7 bases lining up with TRBD2. CDR3 in amino acids: CASRTAGLIGGSYNEQFF. The CDR3 DNA is TGTGCCAGCAGAACAGCGGGACTCATCGGTGGCTCCTACAATGAGCAGTTCTTC.